Here is one T cell receptor beta chain with its context. These data belong to a study of blood T cell repertoires in COVID-19. Across the study: Samples taken during acute and convalescent COVID-19 were collected in the United States, Italy and Spain. T cells, B-cell-depleted T cells, or PBMCs provided the cDNA or gDNA that served as material.

In the source study's methods: Using reference gene primer amplification, nucleated cell counts were estimated. The table came from immunoSEQ multiplex PCR; TCRdb's copy has only in-frame clones and leaves some out. D and trimming were read from the DNA, whereas the V and J calls and clone size are those reported in that table. The sample shows 250,000 to 350,000 clones, around 90% of them seen only once. The germline gives CDR1 MNHEY, CDR2 SMNVEV (reference sequence). The V gene lost 0 bases and the J gene lost 1 base, with 6 bases spanning the gap. This CDR3 spans 14 amino acids. The sequence came from a woman between 50 and 59 years old who had recovered from COVID-19. The chain combines TRBV27 with TRBJ1-1; D not certain. What was sequenced was peripheral blood. The CDR3 DNA reads TGTGCCAGCAGTTTATCCAGGCAGAACACTGAAGCTTTCTTT. Residues: CASSLSRQNTEAFF.